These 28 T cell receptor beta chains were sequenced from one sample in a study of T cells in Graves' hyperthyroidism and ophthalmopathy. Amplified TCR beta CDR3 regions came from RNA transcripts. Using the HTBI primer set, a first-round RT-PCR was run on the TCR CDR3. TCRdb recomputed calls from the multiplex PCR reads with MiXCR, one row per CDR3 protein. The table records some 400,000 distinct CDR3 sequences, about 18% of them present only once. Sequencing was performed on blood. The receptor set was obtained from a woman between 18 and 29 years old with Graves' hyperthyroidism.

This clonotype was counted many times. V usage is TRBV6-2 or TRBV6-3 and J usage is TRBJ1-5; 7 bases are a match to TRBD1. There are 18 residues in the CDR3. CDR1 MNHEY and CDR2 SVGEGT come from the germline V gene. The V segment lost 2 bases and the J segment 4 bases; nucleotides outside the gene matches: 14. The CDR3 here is CASSYGRGGTRRNQPQHF. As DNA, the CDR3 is TGTGCCAGCAGTTACGGCAGGGGGGGTACCCGCCGTAATCAGCCCCAGCATTTT.

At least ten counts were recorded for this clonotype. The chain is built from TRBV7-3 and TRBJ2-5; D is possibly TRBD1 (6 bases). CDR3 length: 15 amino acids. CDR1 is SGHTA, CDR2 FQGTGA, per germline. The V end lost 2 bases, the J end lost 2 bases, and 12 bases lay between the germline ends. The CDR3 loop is CASSLGLGTQETQYF. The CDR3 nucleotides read TGTGCCAGCAGCTTAGGTCTGGGGACACAAGAGACCCAGTACTTC.

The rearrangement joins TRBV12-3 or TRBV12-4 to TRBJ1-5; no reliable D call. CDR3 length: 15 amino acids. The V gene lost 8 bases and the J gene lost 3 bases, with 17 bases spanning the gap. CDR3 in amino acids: CASLSYAQDNQPQHF. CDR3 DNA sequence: TGTGCCAGCTTATCTTACGCTCAGGACAATCAGCCCCAGCATTTT.

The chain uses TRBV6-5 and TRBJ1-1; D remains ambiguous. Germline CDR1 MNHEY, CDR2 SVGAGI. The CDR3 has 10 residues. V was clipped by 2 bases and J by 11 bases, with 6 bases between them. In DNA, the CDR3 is TGTGCCAGCAGTTACCGTCGCGCTTTCTTT. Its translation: CASSYRRAFF.

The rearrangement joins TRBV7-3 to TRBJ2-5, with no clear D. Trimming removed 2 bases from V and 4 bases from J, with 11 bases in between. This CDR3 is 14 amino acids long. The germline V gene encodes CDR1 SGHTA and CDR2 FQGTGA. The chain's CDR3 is CASSLPSWGETQYF. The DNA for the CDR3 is TGTGCCAGCAGCTTACCGTCCTGGGGAGAGACCCAGTACTTC.

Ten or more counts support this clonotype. The CDR3 nucleotides read TGTGCCAGCAGCCCCAATAGCAATCAGCCCCAGCATTTT. Amino acid sequence: CASSPNSNQPQHF. This chain uses TRBV6-5 with TRBJ1-5; no clear D. Germline CDR1 MNHEY, CDR2 SVGAGI. V lost 6 bases and J lost 0, with 6 bases in between. The CDR3 totals 13 residues.

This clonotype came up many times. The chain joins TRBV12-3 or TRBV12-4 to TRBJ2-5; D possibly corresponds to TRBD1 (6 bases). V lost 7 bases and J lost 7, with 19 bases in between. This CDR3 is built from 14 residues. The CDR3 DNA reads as TGTGCCAGCACCCCGACAGGCCCTGAGGGGACCCAGTACTTC. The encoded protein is CASTPTGPEGTQYF.

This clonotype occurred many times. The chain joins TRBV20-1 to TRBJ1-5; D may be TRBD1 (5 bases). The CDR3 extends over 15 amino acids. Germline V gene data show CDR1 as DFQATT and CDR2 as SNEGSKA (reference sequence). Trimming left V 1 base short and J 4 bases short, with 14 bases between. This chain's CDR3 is CSARATGWGNQPQHF. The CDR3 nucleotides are TGCAGTGCTAGAGCCACGGGATGGGGGAATCAGCCCCAGCATTTT.

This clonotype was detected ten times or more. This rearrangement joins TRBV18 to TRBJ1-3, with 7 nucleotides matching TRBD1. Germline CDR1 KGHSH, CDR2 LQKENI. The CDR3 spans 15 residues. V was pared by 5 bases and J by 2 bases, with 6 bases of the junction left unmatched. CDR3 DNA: TGTGCCAGCTCAAGTGACAGGGTTGCTGGAAACACCATATATTTT. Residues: CASSSDRVAGNTIYF.

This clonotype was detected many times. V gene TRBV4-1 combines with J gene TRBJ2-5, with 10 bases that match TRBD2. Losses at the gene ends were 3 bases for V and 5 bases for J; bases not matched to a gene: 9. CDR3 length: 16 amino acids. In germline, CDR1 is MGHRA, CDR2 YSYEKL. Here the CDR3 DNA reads TGCGCCAGCAGCCATCCTCAGCGGGGGGGCCATGAGACCCAGTACTTC. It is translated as CASSHPQRGGHETQYF.

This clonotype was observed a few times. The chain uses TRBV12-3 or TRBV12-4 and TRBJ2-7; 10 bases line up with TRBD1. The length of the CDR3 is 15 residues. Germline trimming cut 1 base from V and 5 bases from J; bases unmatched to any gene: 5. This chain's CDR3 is CASSLGTGGFNEQYF. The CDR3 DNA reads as TGTGCCAGCAGTTTAGGGACAGGGGGTTTCAACGAGCAGTACTTC.

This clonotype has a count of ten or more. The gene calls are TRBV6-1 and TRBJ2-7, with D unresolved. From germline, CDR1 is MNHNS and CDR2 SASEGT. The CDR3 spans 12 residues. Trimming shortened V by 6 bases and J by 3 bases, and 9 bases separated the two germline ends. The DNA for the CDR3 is TGTGCCAGCAGCGATCCTGGCTACGAGCAGTACTTC. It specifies CASSDPGYEQYF.

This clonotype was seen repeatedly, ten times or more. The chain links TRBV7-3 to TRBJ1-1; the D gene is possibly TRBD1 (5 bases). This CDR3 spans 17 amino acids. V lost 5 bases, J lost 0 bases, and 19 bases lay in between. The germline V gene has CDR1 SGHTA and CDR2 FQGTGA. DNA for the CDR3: TGTGCCAGCAGCGTAGGCGGGGGGGTATCCATGAACACTGAAGCTTTCTTT. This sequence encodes CASSVGGGVSMNTEAFF.

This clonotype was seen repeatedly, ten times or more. CDR3 nucleotides: TGCGCCACCTCCACCTACACCGGGGGAACCGGGGAGCTGTTTTTT. Translating gives CATSTYTGGTGELFF. The chain uses TRBV10-1 and TRBJ2-2; tentatively, D is TRBD2 (6 bases). The germline gives CDR1 WNHNN, CDR2 SYGVQD (reference sequence). This CDR3 has 15 residues. V lost 10 bases and J 5 bases, leaving 20 bases between the germline ends.

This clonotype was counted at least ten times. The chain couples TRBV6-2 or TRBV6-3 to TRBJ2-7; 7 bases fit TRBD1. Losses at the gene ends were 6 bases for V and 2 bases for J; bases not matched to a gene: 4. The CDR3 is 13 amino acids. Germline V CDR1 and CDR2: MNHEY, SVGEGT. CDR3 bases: TGTGCCAGCAGCGACAGGGCGGCCTACGAGCAGTACTTC. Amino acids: CASSDRAAYEQYF.

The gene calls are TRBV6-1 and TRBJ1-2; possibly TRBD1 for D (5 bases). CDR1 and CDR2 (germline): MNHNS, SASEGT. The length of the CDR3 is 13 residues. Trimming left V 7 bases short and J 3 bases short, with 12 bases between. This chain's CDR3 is CASTQGYDYGYTF. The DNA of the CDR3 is TGTGCCAGCACGCAGGGCTATGACTATGGCTACACCTTC.

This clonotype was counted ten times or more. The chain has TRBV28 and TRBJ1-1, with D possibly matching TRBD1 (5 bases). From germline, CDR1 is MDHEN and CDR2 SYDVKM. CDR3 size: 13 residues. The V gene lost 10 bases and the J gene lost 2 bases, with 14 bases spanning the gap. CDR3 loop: CANPRGGNTEAFF. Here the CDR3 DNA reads TGTGCCAATCCGCGGGGGGGAAACACTGAAGCTTTCTTT.

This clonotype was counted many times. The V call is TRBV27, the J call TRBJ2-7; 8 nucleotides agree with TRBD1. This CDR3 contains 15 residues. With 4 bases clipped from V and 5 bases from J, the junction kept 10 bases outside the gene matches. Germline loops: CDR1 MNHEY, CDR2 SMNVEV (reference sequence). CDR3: CASSSLQGGRDEQYF. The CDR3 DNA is TGTGCCAGCAGTTCCCTACAGGGGGGCAGGGACGAGCAGTACTTC.

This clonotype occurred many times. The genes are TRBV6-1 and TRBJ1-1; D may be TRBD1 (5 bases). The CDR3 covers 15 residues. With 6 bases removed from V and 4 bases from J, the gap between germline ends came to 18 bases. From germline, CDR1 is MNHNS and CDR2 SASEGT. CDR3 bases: TGTGCCAGCAGCCGTGTGGGTGCGGGGGGCACTGAAGCTTTCTTT. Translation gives CASSRVGAGGTEAFF.

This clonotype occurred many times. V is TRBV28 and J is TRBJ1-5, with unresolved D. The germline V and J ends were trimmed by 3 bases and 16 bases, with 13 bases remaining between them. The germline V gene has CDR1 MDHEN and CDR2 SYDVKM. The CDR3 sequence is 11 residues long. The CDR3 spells CASSFADRRHF. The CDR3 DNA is TGTGCCAGCAGTTTCGCGGACCGAAGACATTTT.

The CDR3 DNA reads as TGTGCCAGCACCATCTTACTCGGCAACACCGGGGAGCTGTTTTTT. Its translation: CASTILLGNTGELFF. V gene TRBV11-3 combines with J gene TRBJ2-2; the D is unclear. Trimming removed 7 bases from V and 2 bases from J, with 14 bases in between. The CDR3 has 15 amino acids. In germline, CDR1 is SGHNT, CDR2 YENEEA.

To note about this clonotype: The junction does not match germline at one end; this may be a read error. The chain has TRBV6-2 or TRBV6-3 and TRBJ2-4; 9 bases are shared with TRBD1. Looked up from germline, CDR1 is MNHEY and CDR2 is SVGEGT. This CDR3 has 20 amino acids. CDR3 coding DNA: TGTGCCAGCAGGCCGCCGCCATGGACAGGGGCCCCATTAGCCAAAAACATTAAGTACTTC. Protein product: CASRPPPWTGAPLAKNIKYF.

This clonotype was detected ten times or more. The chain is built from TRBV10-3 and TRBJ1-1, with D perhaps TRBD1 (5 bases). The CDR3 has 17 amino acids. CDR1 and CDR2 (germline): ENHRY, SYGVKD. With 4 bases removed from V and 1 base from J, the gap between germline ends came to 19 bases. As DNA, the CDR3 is TGTGCCATCAGTGGGGGACTCTTAAGAGTAGAGAACACTGAAGCTTTCTTT. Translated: CAISGGLLRVENTEAFF.

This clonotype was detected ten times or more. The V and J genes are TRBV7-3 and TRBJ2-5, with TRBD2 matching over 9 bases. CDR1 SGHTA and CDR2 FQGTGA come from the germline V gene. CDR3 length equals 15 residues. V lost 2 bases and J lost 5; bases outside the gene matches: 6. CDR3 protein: CASSLGGGAFETQYF. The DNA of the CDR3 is TGTGCCAGCAGCTTAGGCGGGGGGGCGTTTGAGACCCAGTACTTC.

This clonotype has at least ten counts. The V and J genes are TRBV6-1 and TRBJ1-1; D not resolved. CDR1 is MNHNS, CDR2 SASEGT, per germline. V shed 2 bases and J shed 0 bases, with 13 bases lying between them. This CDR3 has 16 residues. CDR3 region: CASSEFRLKVNTEAFF. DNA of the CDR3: TGTGCCAGCAGTGAATTTAGGCTGAAGGTGAACACTGAAGCTTTCTTT.

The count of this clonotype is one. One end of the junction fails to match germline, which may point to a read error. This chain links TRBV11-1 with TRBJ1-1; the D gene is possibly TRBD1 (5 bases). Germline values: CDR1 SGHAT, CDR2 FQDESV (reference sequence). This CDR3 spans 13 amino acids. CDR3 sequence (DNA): TGTGCCAGCAGCGTGATCAGGGCTACTGATGCTTTCTTT. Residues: CASSVIRATDAFF. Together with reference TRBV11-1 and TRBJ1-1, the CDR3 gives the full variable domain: EAEVAQSPRYKITEKSQAVAFWCDPISGHATLYWYRQILGQGPELLVQFQDESVVDDSQLPKDRFSAERLKGVDSTLKIQPAELGDSAMYLCASSVIRATDAFFGQGTRLTVV.

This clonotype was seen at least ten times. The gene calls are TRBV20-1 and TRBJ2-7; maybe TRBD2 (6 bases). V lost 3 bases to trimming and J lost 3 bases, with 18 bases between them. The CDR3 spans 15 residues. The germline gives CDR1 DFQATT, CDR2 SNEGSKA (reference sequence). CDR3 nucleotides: TGCAGTGCTAGTTGGCTTGGGACTCAAGTCTACGAGCAGTACTTC. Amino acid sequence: CSASWLGTQVYEQYF.

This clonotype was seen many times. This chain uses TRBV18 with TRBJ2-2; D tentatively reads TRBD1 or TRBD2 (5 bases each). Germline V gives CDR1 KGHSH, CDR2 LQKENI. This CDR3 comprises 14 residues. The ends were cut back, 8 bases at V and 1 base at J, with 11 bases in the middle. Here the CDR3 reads CASPRGRNTGELFF. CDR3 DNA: TGTGCCAGCCCAAGGGGACGGAACACCGGGGAGCTGTTTTTT.